This T cell receptor beta chain is from a study of CD8 T cells in Susac syndrome. Reverse transcription used about 0.45 to 1 ug RNA and random hexamers. TCRdb independently ran MiXCR on the immunoSEQ multiplex PCR reads; one entry per CDR3 protein. Found here are around 300,000 distinct CDR3 sequences, about nine tenths of them singletons; the top ten hold more than 0.15%. With regard to this clonotype: What it recognizes is unknown.

TEMRA cells were enriched by FACS, and CD4+ and CD8+ T cells were negatively isolated. V was pared by 4 bases and J by 5 bases, with 12 bases between. There are 13 residues in the CDR3. The germline CDR1 and CDR2 sequences are SGHAT and FQNNGV. Study outcomes and limitations: The study's TCR sequencing and HLA analysis covered a relatively small number of individuals, and the study acknowledged this.

Sequencing was carried out using CD8+ T cells from PBMCs. The chain links TRBV11-2 to TRBJ2-7; D is perhaps TRBD1 (5 bases). This receptor was taken from a human donor with multiple sclerosis. The CDR3 DNA sequence: TGTGCCAGCAGCTCCTCCCCAGGGAACGAGCAGTACTTC. As protein: CASSSSPGNEQYF. The variable domain in full, with the rest retrieved from reference TRBV11-2 and TRBJ2-7, is EAGVAQSPRYKIIEKRQSVAFWCNPISGHATLYWYQQILGQGPKLLIQFQNNGVVDDSQLPKDRFSAERLKGVDSTLKIQPAKLEDSAVYLCASSSSPGNEQYFGPGTRLTVT.